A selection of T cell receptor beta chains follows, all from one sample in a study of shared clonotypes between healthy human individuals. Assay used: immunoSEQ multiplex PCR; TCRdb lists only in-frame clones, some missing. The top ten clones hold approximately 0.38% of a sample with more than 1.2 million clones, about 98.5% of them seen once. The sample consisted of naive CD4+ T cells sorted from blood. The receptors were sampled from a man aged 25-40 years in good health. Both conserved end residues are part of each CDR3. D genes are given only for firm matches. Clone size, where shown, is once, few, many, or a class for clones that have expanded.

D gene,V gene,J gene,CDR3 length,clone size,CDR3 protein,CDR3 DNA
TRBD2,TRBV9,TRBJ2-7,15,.,CASSSSGLAGVVQYF,TGTGCCAGCAGCTCCTCTGGACTAGCGGGAGTGGTGCAGTACTTC
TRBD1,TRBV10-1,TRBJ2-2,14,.,CASSENRGIGELFF,TGCGCCAGCAGTGAAAACAGGGGCATCGGGGAGCTGTTTTTT
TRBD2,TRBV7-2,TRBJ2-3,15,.,CASSLVLAGKDTQYF,TGTGCCAGCAGCTTAGTGCTAGCGGGAAAAGATACGCAGTATTTT
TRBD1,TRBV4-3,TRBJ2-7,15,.,CASSQGWTGGYEQYF,TGCGCCAGCAGCCAAGGCTGGACAGGCGGATACGAGCAGTACTTC
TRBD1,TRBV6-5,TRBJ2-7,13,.,CATTTGGTYEQYF,TGTGCCACCACGACAGGGGGAACCTACGAGCAGTACTTC
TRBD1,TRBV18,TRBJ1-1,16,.,CASSPRQGLGDTEAFF,TGTGCCAGCTCACCAAGACAGGGGCTGGGTGACACTGAAGCTTTCTTT
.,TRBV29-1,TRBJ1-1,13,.,CSVDTMPPTEAFF,TGCAGCGTTGACACGATGCCCCCCACTGAAGCTTTCTTT
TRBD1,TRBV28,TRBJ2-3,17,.,CASSLKGALPSTDTQYF,TGTGCCAGCAGTTTAAAGGGGGCGCTTCCCAGCACAGATACGCAGTATTTT
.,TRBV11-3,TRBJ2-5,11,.,CASSLQETQYF,TGTGCCAGCAGCTTGCAAGAGACCCAGTACTTC
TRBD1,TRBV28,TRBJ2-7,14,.,CASRTRTGVFEQYF,TGTGCCAGCAGGACCCGGACAGGGGTCTTTGAGCAGTACTTC
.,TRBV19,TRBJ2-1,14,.,CASSIRDSPNEQFF,TGTGCCAGTAGTATTCGGGACTCACCTAATGAGCAGTTCTTC
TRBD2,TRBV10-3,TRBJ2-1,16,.,CAISEPTSGRSNEQFF,TGTGCCATCAGTGAACCGACTAGCGGGAGATCCAATGAGCAGTTCTTC
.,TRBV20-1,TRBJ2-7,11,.,CSATGQNEQYF,TGCAGTGCTACCGGACAGAACGAGCAGTACTTC
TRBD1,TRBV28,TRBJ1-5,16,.,CASSFLSRTGNQPQHF,TGTGCCAGCAGTTTCTTAAGTAGGACAGGGAATCAGCCCCAGCATTTT
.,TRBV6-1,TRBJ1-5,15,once,CASSEAGGPFQPQHF,TGTGCCAGCAGTGAAGCAGGCGGACCCTTCCAGCCCCAGCATTTT
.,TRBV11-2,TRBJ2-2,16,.,CASSLDPWLVTGELFF,TGTGCCAGCAGCTTAGATCCGTGGTTGGTGACCGGGGAGCTGTTTTTT
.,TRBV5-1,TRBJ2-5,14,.,CASSLGQGGETQYF,TGCGCCAGCAGCTTGGGGCAGGGCGGGGAGACCCAGTACTTC
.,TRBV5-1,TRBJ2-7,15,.,CASSLGPAGANEQYF,TGCGCCAGCAGCTTGGGTCCAGCAGGAGCCAACGAGCAGTACTTC
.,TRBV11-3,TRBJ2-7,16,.,CASSLGAGGASYEQYF,TGTGCCAGCAGCTTAGGAGCAGGGGGGGCCTCCTACGAGCAGTACTTC
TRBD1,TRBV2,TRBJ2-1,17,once,CASSTPGGGGSYNEQFF,TGTGCCAGCAGTACCCCAGGGGGCGGCGGCTCCTACAATGAGCAGTTCTTC
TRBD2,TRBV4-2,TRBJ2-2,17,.,CASSQAGQREEAGELFF,TGTGCCAGCAGCCAAGCGGGTCAGCGGGAGGAAGCCGGGGAGCTGTTTTTT
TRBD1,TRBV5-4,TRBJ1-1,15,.,CASSYKTGSYTEAFF,TGTGCCAGCAGCTATAAGACAGGGTCGTACACTGAAGCTTTCTTT
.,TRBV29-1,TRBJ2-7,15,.,CSVGTIRGAAGEQYF,TGCAGCGTTGGAACAATACGGGGGGCAGCAGGCGAGCAGTACTTC
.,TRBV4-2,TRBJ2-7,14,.,CASSQGRGNYEQYF,TGTGCCAGCAGCCAAGGGAGGGGAAACTACGAGCAGTACTTC
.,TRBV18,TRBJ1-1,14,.,CASSHGRGETEAFF,TGTGCCAGCTCTCACGGACGGGGGGAGACTGAAGCTTTCTTT
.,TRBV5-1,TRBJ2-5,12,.,CASSSGRETQYF,TGCGCCAGCAGCTCTGGTAGGGAGACCCAGTACTTC
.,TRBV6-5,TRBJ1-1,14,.,CASSYAQRNTEAFF,TGTGCCAGCAGTTACGCGCAGAGGAACACTGAAGCTTTCTTT
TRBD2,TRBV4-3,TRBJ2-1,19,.,CASSQPGRTSGYSYNEQFF,TGCGCCAGCAGCCAACCAGGGAGGACTAGCGGATACTCCTACAATGAGCAGTTCTTC
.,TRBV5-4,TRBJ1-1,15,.,CASSLGDRGNTEAFF,TGTGCCAGCAGCTTGGGTGATAGGGGGAACACTGAAGCTTTCTTT